The clone carrying this T cell receptor (beta chain) was detected many times. Since it is a stray read in a library aimed at alpha chains, this beta chain has a size that is not meaningful. This entry is derived from a study of spatial heterogeneity in lung cancer. Study-wide context: Detected sequences consistently included more beta-chain ones than alpha-chain ones. In raw reads, more than 8.5 appearances on average were recorded for each unique TCR and UMI combination.

In TCRdb, the 5' RACE reads were re-called with MiXCR into one record per CDR3 protein. The table includes about 12,000 distinct CDR3 sequences, about 6.2% detected once. Time point: sample taken at primary tumor resection. Whole RNA was taken from tumor, nontumor lung or frozen PBMC; it was then sequenced unsorted. Samples were obtained from 70 or so donors, all untreated early-stage non-small cell lung cancer patients. Germline values: CDR1 MNHEY, CDR2 SVGEGT. Trimming removed 2 bases at V and 4 bases at J, with 8 bases between. CDR3 length: 13 residues. V usage is TRBV6-2 or TRBV6-3 and J usage is TRBJ1-2; no definite D call. The sequences come from normal lung tissue next to the tumor, collected at surgery. The source of this sequence is a male donor with early-stage non-small cell lung cancer. CDR3 amino acids: CASSYINGYGYTF. The CDR3 nucleotides read TGTGCCAGCAGTTACATCAATGGCTATGGCTACACCTTC.